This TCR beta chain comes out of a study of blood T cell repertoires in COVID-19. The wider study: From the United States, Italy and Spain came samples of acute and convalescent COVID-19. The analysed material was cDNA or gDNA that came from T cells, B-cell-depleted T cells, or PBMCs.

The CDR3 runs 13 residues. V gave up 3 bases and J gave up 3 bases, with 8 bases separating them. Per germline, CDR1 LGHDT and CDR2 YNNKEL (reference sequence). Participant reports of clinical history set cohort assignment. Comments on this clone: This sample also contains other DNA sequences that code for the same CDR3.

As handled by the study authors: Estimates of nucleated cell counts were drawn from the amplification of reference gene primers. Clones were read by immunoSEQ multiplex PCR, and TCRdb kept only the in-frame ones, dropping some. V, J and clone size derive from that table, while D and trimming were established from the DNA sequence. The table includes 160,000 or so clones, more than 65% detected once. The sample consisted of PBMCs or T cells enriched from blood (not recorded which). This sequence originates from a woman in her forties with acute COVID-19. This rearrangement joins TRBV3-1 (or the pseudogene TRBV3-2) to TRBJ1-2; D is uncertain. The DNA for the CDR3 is TGTGCCAGCAGCCAGAGGCAAGACTATGGCTACACCTTC. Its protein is CASSQRQDYGYTF.